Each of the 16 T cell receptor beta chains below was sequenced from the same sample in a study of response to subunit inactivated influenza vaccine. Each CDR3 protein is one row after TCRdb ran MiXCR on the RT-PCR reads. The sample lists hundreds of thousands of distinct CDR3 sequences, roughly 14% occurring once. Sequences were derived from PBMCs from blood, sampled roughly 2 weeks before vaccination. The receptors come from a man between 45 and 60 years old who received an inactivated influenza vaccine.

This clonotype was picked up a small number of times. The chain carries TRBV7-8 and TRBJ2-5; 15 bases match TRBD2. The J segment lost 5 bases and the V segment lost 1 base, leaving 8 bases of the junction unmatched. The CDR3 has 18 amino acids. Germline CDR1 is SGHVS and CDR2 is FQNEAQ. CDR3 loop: CASSLVGGTSGRQETQYF. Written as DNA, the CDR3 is TGTGCCAGCAGCTTAGTCGGCGGGACTAGCGGGAGGCAGGAGACCCAGTACTTC.

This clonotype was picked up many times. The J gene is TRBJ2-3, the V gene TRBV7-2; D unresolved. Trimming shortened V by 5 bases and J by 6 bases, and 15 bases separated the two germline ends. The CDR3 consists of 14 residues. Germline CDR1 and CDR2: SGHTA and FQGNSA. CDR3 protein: CASSLGPWLDTQYF. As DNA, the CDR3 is TGTGCCAGCAGCCTAGGCCCATGGTTGGATACGCAGTATTTT.

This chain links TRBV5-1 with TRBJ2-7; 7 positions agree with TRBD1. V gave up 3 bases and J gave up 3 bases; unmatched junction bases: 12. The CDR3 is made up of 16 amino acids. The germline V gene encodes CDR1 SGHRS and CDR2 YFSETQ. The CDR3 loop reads CASSYQWTGPIYEQYF. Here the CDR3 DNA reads TGCGCCAGCAGCTACCAGTGGACAGGACCGATCTACGAGCAGTACTTC.

The CDR3 region is CASVSGNADTQYF. CDR3 sequence (DNA): TGTGCCAGTGTAAGCGGGAACGCAGATACGCAGTATTTT. This chain links TRBV10-3 with TRBJ2-3; 7 nucleotides agree with TRBD2. V lost 10 bases and J lost 4; bases outside the gene matches: 8. CDR1 is ENHRY, CDR2 SYGVKD, per germline. The CDR3 has 13 amino acids.

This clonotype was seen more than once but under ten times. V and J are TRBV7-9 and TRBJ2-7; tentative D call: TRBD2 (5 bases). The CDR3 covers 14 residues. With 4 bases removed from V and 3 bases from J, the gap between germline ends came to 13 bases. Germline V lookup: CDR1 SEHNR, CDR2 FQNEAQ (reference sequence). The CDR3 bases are TGTGCCAGCAGCTCGGACTCTAGGGTCTACGAGCAGTACTTC. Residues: CASSSDSRVYEQYF. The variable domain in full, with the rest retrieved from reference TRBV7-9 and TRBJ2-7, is DTGVSQNPRHKITKRGQNVTFRCDPISEHNRLYWYRQTLGQGPEFLTYFQNEAQLEKSRLLSDRFSAERPKGSFSTLEIQRTEQGDSAMYLCASSSDSRVYEQYFGPGTRLTVT.

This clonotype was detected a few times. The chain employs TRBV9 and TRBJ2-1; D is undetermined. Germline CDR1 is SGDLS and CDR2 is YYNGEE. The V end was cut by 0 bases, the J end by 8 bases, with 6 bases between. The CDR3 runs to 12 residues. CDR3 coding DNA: TGTGCCAGCAGCGTAGGAGAGCATGAGCAGTTCTTC. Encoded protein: CASSVGEHEQFF.

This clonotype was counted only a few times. CDR3 DNA sequence: TGCAGTGCTAGAGATTCCGGGACAGGAGCCGGGACCCAGTACTTC. Residues: CSARDSGTGAGTQYF. This rearrangement joins TRBV20-1 to TRBJ2-5; TRBD1 matches 8 bases. The CDR3 spans 15 residues. Losses at the gene ends were 0 bases for V and 7 bases for J; bases not matched to a gene: 10. Germline values: CDR1 DFQATT, CDR2 SNEGSKA (reference sequence).

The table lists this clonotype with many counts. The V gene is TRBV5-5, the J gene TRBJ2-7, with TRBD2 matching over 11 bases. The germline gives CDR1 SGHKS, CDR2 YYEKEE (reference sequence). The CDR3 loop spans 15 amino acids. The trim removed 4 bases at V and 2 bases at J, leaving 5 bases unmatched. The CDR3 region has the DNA TGTGCCAGCAGCGAGAGACTAGCGGGAACCTACGAGCAGTACTTC. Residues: CASSERLAGTYEQYF.

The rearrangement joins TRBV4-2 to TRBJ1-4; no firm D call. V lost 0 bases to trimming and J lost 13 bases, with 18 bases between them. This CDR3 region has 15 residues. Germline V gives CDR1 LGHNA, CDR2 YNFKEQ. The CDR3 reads CASSQDLSRPEGLFF. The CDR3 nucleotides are TGTGCCAGCAGCCAAGATCTAAGCCGGCCCGAAGGACTGTTTTTT.

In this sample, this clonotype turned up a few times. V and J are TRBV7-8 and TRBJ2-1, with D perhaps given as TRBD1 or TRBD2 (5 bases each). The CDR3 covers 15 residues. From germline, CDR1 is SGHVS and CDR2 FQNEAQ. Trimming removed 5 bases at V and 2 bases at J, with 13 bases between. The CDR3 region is CASSHHQGAYNEQFF. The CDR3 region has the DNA TGTGCCAGCAGCCACCACCAGGGAGCCTACAATGAGCAGTTCTTC.

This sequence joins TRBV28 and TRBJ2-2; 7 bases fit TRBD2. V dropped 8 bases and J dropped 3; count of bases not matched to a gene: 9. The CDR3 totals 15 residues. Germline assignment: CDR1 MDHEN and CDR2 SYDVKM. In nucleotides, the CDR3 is TGTGCCAGCTCCCGCATACGGGGGGACACCGGGGAGCTGTTTTTT. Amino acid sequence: CASSRIRGDTGELFF.

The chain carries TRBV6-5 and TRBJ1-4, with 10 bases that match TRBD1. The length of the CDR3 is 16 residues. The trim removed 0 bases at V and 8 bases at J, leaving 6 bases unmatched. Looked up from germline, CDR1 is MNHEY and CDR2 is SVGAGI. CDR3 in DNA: TGTGCCAGCAGTTACTCCTCGGGACAGGGGACGGAAAAACTGTTTTTT. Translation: CASSYSSGQGTEKLFF.

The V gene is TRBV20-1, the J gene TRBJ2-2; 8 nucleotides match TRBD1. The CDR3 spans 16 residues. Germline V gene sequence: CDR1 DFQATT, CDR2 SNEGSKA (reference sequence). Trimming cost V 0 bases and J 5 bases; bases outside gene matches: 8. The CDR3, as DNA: TGCAGTGCTAGAGACCTTGACAGGGGATATACCGGGGAGCTGTTTTTT. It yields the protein CSARDLDRGYTGELFF.

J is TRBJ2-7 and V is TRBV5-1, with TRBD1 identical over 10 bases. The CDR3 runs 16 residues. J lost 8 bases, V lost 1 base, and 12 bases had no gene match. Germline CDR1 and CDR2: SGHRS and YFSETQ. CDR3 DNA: TGCGCCAGCAGCTTGCGGGTCGGACAGGGGGGTACGAAGCAGTACTTC. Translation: CASSLRVGQGGTKQYF.

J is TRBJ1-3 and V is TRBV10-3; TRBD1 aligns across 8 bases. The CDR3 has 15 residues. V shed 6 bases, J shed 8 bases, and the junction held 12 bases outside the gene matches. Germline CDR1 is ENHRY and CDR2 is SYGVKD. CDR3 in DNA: TGTGCCATCAGCACCGGGACGGGGACAGGAGACACCATATATTTT. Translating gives CAISTGTGTGDTIYF.

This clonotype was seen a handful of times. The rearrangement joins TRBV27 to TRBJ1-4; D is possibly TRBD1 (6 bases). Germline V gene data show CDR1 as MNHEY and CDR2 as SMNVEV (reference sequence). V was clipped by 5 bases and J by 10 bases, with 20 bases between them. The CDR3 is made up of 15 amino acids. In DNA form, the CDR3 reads TGTGCCAGCAGTGCTAAGGGGGGACCTTCTGGAAAACTGTTTTTT. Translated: CASSAKGGPSGKLFF.